This T cell receptor beta chain comes out of a study of T cell repertoires in breast cancer (TCRdb year 2016). Context from the whole study: Tumors, lymph nodes and peripheral blood lymphocytes from breast cancer patients, as well as peripheral blood from healthy control donors, were profiled. On average, sequencing produced about 500,000 sequences per sample and about 10 reads per input cell. The study reasoned that TCRs shared between breast cancer patients would target shared antigens, given breast cancer's low mutational burden and rare common mutations. The controls were nine healthy donors whose age range was similar to that of the patients. ER+/PR+ status was present in the majority of the roughly 23 patient tumors that were analyzed for shared TCRs. Blood samples were separated by Ficoll, whereas tumor-free lymph nodes were processed without any enzymatic digestion. After being minced and digested with Liberase and DNase, tumors and tumor-involved lymph nodes were passed through 70-um and 40-um filters. The full study reports these points: Eighteen TCR pairs were shared across seven or more patient tumors and were rarely found in control blood, which suggested possible tumor specificity. Emulsion RT-PCR was considered qualitative rather than quantitative, since transcript abundance and primer differences skewed clone recovery. About fourfold more TCRs were shared with matched tumor repertoires by tumor-involved sentinel lymph nodes than by tumor-free nodes (roughly 7.3% versus 1.9%). Discarding singleton TCRs and sampling only part of each tumor may have missed genuine antitumor clones. TRBV7 predominated among the shared TCRs, which could possibly reflect tumor recognition or a mispriming bias from eight TRBV7 primers. Shared TCRs were encoded by various nucleotide sequences, which suggests selection and expansion based on antigen.

CDR1 and CDR2, per the germline V gene, are SGHTA and FQGNSA. There are 17 amino acids in the CDR3, from cysteine to phenylalanine inclusive. Solely the CDR3 DNA is kept, with 51 bases framed from the first base. The junction shows trimming of 0 bases on V and 3 bases on J, and the gene matches do not reach 5 bases of it. The library came from emulsion pairing. Unpaired genes were suppressed by a second nested PCR with blocking oligos, after which a third nested PCR added Illumina adaptors and barcodes. Each emulsion RT-PCR master mix held about 4,500-270,000 T cells and included C-region, Stepout and V-region primers. The Micellula Emulsion and Purification Kit was used to generate emulsions, and Qiagen OneStep RT-PCR reagents were used for RT-PCR. The pooled libraries were sequenced on an Illumina MiSeq using paired-end 2 x 250 reads. The study's own analysis went as follows. Read pairs were joined in Galaxy and clipped at the engineered overlap into separate alpha and beta files; unclipped reads were discarded. To assign alpha-beta pairs, the researchers used CompleteTCR, a MiTCR-based pipeline that relies on an R script to link chains sharing read cluster identifiers. TCR sequences that were observed only once, about 1-3.2% of the total, were removed as potential sequencing errors. TCRdb trimmed public reads at Q25 via fastp, called clones via MiXCR and kept in-frame beta chains. CDR3 protein duplicates are merged, each entry listing the most common genes and DNA. The authors' filters were not applied to this entry. The sample table lists about 40,000 distinct CDR3 sequences, roughly 42% of them with a count of one. The ten largest clones take up around three fifths of the sample.

The study used an expanded emulsion RT-PCR method with primers for all TCR V genes to analyze paired alpha-beta TCRs of CD8+ T cells. CD8+ T cells were isolated with a CD8 positive selection kit and were then incubated overnight in roughly 10 IU/mL IL-2 prior to emulsion RT-PCR. This clonotype was seen once. Its antigen remains unidentified. One base away lies a much larger clone, so this may be a sequencing read error. The specimen sequenced was CD8+ T cells. The sequence came from a pool of human donors with breast cancer or a healthy control (not recorded which). The chain is encoded by TRBV7-2 joined to TRBJ2-1; 10 bases in the junction line up with TRBD2. The DNA sequence reads TGTGCCAGCAGCTTAGCAAGGGGACTAGCGAACTACAATGAGCAGTTCTTC. The translation is CASSLARGLANYNEQFF.